A selection of T cell receptor beta chains follows, all from one sample in a study of shared clonotypes between healthy human individuals. Libraries were prepared by immunoSEQ multiplex PCR; TCRdb keeps only in-frame clonotypes and omits some of them. This sample has 950,000 to 1,300,000 clones, with roughly 75% found just once. Sequencing used memory CD4+ T cells sorted from blood. The receptors shown here come from a man between 18 and 35 years old in good health. CDR3s include the opening cysteine and the closing phenylalanine or tryptophan. A D gene is named only where the DNA matches it firmly. A clone size is listed for some rows: how often the clone was seen (once, few, many), or a class if it is expanded.

CDR3aa	CDR3nt	v_gene	d_gene	j_gene	abundance
CASSYGGLENEKLFF	TGTGCCAGCAGTTACGGGGGGCTGGAGAATGAAAAACTGTTTTTT	TRBV6-6	NA	TRBJ1-4	NA
CASSLGRTARDDTQYF	TGCGCCAGCAGCTTGGGGAGGACTGCGAGGGACGATACGCAGTATTTT	TRBV5-1	NA	TRBJ2-3	NA
CASSPEIKGNEQFF	TGTGCCAGCAGTCCGGAAATAAAGGGTAATGAGCAGTTCTTC	TRBV6-1	NA	TRBJ2-1	once
CASSVSGQTSYEQYF	TGTGCCAGCAGCGTATCGGGACAGACCTCCTACGAGCAGTACTTC	TRBV9	TRBD1	TRBJ2-7	NA
CASSLVLGGTQYF	TGTGCTAGCAGCTTAGTTCTTGGGGGGACCCAGTACTTC	TRBV7-7	NA	TRBJ2-5	NA
CASSSPGQGINSPLHF	TGTGCCAGCAGCTCCCCCGGACAGGGTATAAATTCACCCCTCCACTTT	TRBV5-6	TRBD1	TRBJ1-6	once
CASSLLVLRTGELFF	TGTGCCAGCAGCTTATTAGTTCTTCGCACCGGGGAGCTGTTTTTT	TRBV7-8	NA	TRBJ2-2	NA
CASSPRLAGEVYNEQFF	TGTGCCAGCAGCCCCCGACTAGCGGGGGAAGTTTACAATGAGCAGTTCTTC	TRBV7-2	TRBD2	TRBJ2-1	NA
CARGRHSNQPQHF	TGTGCCAGGGGACGGCATAGCAATCAGCCCCAGCATTTT	TRBV9	NA	TRBJ1-5	NA
CASSLDRASTQYF	TGTGCCAGCAGCTTAGATCGGGCAAGTACGCAGTATTTT	TRBV11-2	NA	TRBJ2-3	NA
CASSSGTSGGSQETQYF	TGCGCCAGCAGCTCCGGGACTAGCGGGGGATCCCAAGAGACCCAGTACTTC	TRBV5-1	TRBD2	TRBJ2-5	NA
CASREQGTSYEQYF	TGCGCCAGCAGGGAGCAAGGGACTTCCTACGAGCAGTACTTC	TRBV5-1	NA	TRBJ2-7	NA
CASSYGLADSYEQYF	TGTGCCAGCAGTTACGGACTAGCAGATTCCTACGAGCAGTACTTC	TRBV9	TRBD2	TRBJ2-7	NA
CASSLERASVLFF	TGCGCCAGCAGCTTGGAAAGGGCCTCTGTACTGTTTTTT	TRBV5-1	NA	TRBJ2-2	NA
CAISGPPGRDSYEQYF	TGTGCCATCAGTGGACCCCCGGGACGGGACTCCTACGAGCAGTACTTC	TRBV10-3	NA	TRBJ2-7	once
CASRGTGANTGELFF	TGTGCCAGCAGGGGGACAGGCGCGAACACCGGGGAGCTGTTTTTT	TRBV2	TRBD1	TRBJ2-2	few
CASIRGGAEDTQYF	TGTGCCAGCATCAGGGGGGGAGCGGAAGATACGCAGTATTTT	TRBV6-1	NA	TRBJ2-3	NA
CAGAGQGLNNEQFF	TGCGCCGGGGCGGGACAGGGGTTGAACAATGAGCAGTTCTTC	TRBV23-1	TRBD1	TRBJ2-1	NA
CASSVTGRRANTEAFF	TGTGCCAGCAGCGTAACCGGGCGGCGGGCTAACACTGAAGCTTTCTTT	TRBV7-2	NA	TRBJ1-1	NA
CASSLALAGVDTQYF	TGCGCCAGCAGCTTGGCCCTGGCGGGAGTGGATACGCAGTATTTT	TRBV5-1	TRBD2	TRBJ2-3	NA
CASSYSMEVYTEAFF	TGTGCCAGCAGTTACTCGATGGAGGTGTACACTGAAGCTTTCTTT	TRBV6-5	NA	TRBJ1-1	NA
CASKTARQGTEAFF	TGTGCCAGCAAGACCGCCAGGCAGGGCACTGAAGCTTTCTTT	TRBV5-8	NA	TRBJ1-1	NA
CASSRNRGDTEAFF	TGTGCCAGCTCACGAAACAGGGGGGACACTGAAGCTTTCTTT	TRBV18	TRBD1	TRBJ1-1	NA